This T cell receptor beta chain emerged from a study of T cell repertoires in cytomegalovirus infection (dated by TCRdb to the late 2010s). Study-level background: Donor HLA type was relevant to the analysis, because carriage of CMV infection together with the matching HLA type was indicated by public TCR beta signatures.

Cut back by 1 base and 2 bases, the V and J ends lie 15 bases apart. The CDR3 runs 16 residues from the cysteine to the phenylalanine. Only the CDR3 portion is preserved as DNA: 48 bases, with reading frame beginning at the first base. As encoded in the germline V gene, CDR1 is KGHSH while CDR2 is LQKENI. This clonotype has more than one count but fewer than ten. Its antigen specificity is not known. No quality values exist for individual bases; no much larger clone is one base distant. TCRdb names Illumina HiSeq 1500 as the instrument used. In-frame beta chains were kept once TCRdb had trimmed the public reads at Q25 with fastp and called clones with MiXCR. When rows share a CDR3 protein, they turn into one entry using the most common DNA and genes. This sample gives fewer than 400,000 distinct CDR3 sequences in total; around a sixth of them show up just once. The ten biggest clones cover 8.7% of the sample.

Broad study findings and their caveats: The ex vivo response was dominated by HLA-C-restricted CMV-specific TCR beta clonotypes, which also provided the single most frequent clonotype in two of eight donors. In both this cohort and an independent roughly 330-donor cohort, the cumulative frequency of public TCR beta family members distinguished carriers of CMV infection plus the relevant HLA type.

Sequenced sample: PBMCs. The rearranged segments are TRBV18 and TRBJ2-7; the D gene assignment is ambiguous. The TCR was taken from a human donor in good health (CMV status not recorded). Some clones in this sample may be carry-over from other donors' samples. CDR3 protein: CASSPQSISTAYEQYF. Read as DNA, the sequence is TGTGCCAGCTCACCACAATCGATTTCCACGGCCTACGAGCAGTACTTC.